The 6 T cell receptor beta chains below were found in one sample sequenced in a study of blood T cells in healthy people across ages. The use of a sample-barcoded 5' primer and a J-beta primer mix characterized a second PCR of roughly 6 to 11 cycles. TCRdb reprocessed the 5' RACE reads with MiXCR, giving one entry per CDR3 protein. The data contain more than 650,000 distinct CDR3 sequences, roughly 50% of them seen just once; the ten biggest clones take up 40% to 50%. Sample: blood. These receptors originate from a man at least 80 years old in good health.

This chain joins TRBV20-1 and TRBJ2-7; the D is unclear. Gene TRBJ2-5 matches the end of the DNA better, so the J call may be wrong. CDR3 length: 12 residues. CDR1 is DFQATT and CDR2 is SNEGSKA in the germline V gene (reference sequence). CDR3 amino acids: CSARTLGETQYF. The CDR3 DNA follows: TGCAGTGCTCGCACCCTGGGAGAGACCCAGTACTTC.

The rearrangement joins TRBV25-1 to TRBJ2-7; D is ambiguous. CDR1 is MGHDK, CDR2 SYGVNS, per germline. Trimming removed 6 bases at V and 2 bases at J, with 17 bases between. The CDR3 sequence is 15 residues long. CDR3 sequence reads: CASSARRAPTYEQYF. DNA for the CDR3: TGTGCCAGCAGCGCCAGACGGGCTCCGACCTACGAGCAGTACTTC.

The CDR3 DNA reads TGCAGTGCTAGAGATGGGGGGGCAGGAGGGGAGACCCAGTACTTC. It codes for CSARDGGAGGETQYF. The rearrangement joins TRBV20-1 to TRBJ2-5, with a tentative D call TRBD2 (7 bases). Germline CDR1 and CDR2: DFQATT and SNEGSKA (reference sequence). Deletions cut 0 bases from V and 5 bases from J, with 16 bases between. This CDR3 comprises 15 residues.

The rearrangement uses TRBV9 and TRBJ2-1; D is perhaps TRBD2 (5 bases). The CDR3 runs to 15 residues. In germline, CDR1 is SGDLS, CDR2 YYNGEE. Trimming took off 4 bases at V and 0 bases at J, with 11 bases between the two ends. The CDR3 loop is CASSPAAGSYNEQFF. CDR3 sequence (DNA): TGTGCCAGCAGCCCAGCGGCTGGCTCCTACAATGAGCAGTTCTTC.

The chain uses TRBV29-1 and TRBJ1-1, with unresolved D. The CDR3 totals 13 residues. In germline, CDR1 is SQVTM, CDR2 ANQGSEA. Trimming removed 6 bases at V and 1 base at J, with 12 bases between. The CDR3 sequence: CSVKNFGNTEAFF. CDR3 nucleotides: TGCAGCGTCAAGAACTTTGGGAACACTGAAGCTTTCTTT. Full variable domain (remainder filled in from reference TRBV29-1 and TRBJ1-1): SAVISQKPSRDICQRGTSLTIQCQVDSQVTMMFWYRQQPGQSLTLIATANQGSEATYESGFVIDKFPISRPNLTFSTLTVSNMSPEDSSIYLCSVKNFGNTEAFFGQGTRLTVV.

This chain joins TRBV20-1 and TRBJ2-5; 9 nucleotides align to TRBD2. In germline, CDR1 is DFQATT, CDR2 SNEGSKA (reference sequence). The J segment lost 11 bases and the V segment lost 6 bases, leaving 16 bases of the junction unmatched. The CDR3 contains 14 residues. CDR3 protein: CSAPGTSSFNEQYF. The CDR3, as DNA: TGCAGTGCACCCGGGACTAGCTCGTTTAATGAGCAGTACTTC.